What follows is one T cell receptor (beta chain) and its context. The antigen is unknown. Some clones are missing from TCRdb's copy, which holds only in-frame ones; the method was immunoSEQ multiplex PCR. The data contain approximately 150,000 clones, around 90% of them seen just once; the ten biggest clones take up 1.5% to 2%. This sample was included in a study of T cell responses to AZD1222 COVID-19 vaccine. Broader study findings: Recipients of two AZD1222 doses showed rising Spike-specific TCR breadth and depth. At 160-218 and 743-854, vaccine-associated CD4 TCRs were dominant, and they spanned spike.

This CDR3 spans 15 amino acids. The germline gives CDR1 MGHDK, CDR2 SYGVNS. Trimming cost V 8 bases and J 2 bases, with 19 bases left between them. The rearrangement links TRBV25-1 to TRBJ2-7; D possibly matches TRBD1 or TRBD2 (5 bases each). This receptor was taken from an adult in good health. The sample in question was peripheral blood, obtained on day 0 of AZD1222 vaccination. CDR3 nucleotides: TGTGCCAGCCGACCCTCGGGACGGGATACCTACGAGCAGTACTTC. Its protein product is CASRPSGRDTYEQYF.